A single sample gave rise to the 32 T cell receptor beta chains below, sequenced in a study of T cell responses to AZD1222 COVID-19 vaccine. Clones were read by immunoSEQ multiplex PCR, and TCRdb kept only the in-frame ones, dropping some. The sample has over 150,000 clones, 80% to 95% seen once. The sequenced sample was peripheral blood, obtained on day 0 of AZD1222 vaccination. Receptors were obtained from an adult in good health.

The V gene is TRBV7-4, the J gene TRBJ2-7; D is unresolved. The V end lost 7 bases, the J end lost 3 bases, and 16 bases lay between the germline ends. CDR3 length: 14 amino acids. The germline CDR1 and CDR2 sequences are SGHVT and SQSDAQ. Here the CDR3 DNA reads TGTGCCAGCACCGAGGTGGAGCCATACTACGAGCAGTACTTC. Its protein is CASTEVEPYYEQYF.

This clone was detected only once. The V and J genes are TRBV4-2 and TRBJ1-1; 9 bases align to TRBD1. The CDR3 is made up of 15 amino acids. Losses at the gene ends were 4 bases for V and 0 bases for J; bases not matched to a gene: 3. The germline CDR1 and CDR2 sequences are LGHNA and YNFKEQ. The CDR3 here is CASSPQGAVNTEAFF. The CDR3 nucleotides are TGTGCCAGCAGCCCACAGGGGGCCGTGAACACTGAAGCTTTCTTT.

This clone was seen just once. This chain joins TRBV3-1 (or the pseudogene TRBV3-2) and TRBJ2-5; no clear D gene. Germline CDR1 and CDR2: LGHDT and YNNKEL (reference sequence). The CDR3 length is 18 residues. Between the trimmed V and J ends, which lost 0 bases and 0 bases, there was a span of 17 bases. CDR3 amino acids: CASSQDEVTVGYQETQYF. The CDR3 nucleotides are TGTGCCAGCAGCCAAGATGAGGTTACAGTGGGGTACCAAGAGACCCAGTACTTC.

The CDR3 sequence: CASSGGQGLNSPLHF. The CDR3 region has the DNA TGTGCCAGCAGCGGGGGACAGGGCCTTAATTCACCCCTCCACTTT. This chain links TRBV7-9 with TRBJ1-6, with 9 bases matching TRBD1. V was pared by 5 bases and J by 6 bases, with 5 bases of the junction left unmatched. CDR1 and CDR2 (germline): SEHNR, FQNEAQ (reference sequence). The CDR3 contains 15 residues.

The chain is built from TRBV3-1 (or the pseudogene TRBV3-2) and TRBJ2-7, with a possible D match to TRBD1 (5 bases). The CDR3 extends over 12 amino acids. Looked up from germline, CDR1 is LGHDT and CDR2 is YNNKEL (reference sequence). Between the trimmed V and J ends, which lost 3 bases and 4 bases, there was a span of 7 bases. The CDR3 DNA reads TGTGCCAGCAGCCATTCAGGGTACGAGCAGTACTTC. This sequence encodes CASSHSGYEQYF.

V is TRBV12-3 or TRBV12-4 and J is TRBJ1-2; maybe TRBD1 (6 bases). V was shortened by 7 bases and J by 7 bases, with 13 bases between the two germline ends. This CDR3 has 12 amino acids. The CDR3 loop is CASKGRGGGYTF. The CDR3 DNA is TGTGCCAGCAAGGGCAGGGGAGGTGGCTACACCTTC.

Here the CDR3 DNA reads TGTGCCAGCACCCCGCTGAGGCAGGGGAACACTGAAGCTTTCTTT. It encodes CASTPLRQGNTEAFF. The rearrangement uses TRBV11-2 and TRBJ1-1; a weak D match, TRBD1 (5 bases). Between the trimmed V and J ends, which lost 7 bases and 1 base, there was a span of 16 bases. The CDR3 has 15 residues. CDR1 is SGHAT and CDR2 is FQNNGV in the germline V gene.

The rearrangement links TRBV9 to TRBJ1-5; D might be TRBD1 (5 bases). The germline CDR1 and CDR2 sequences are SGDLS and YYNGEE. The CDR3 has 14 amino acids. V dropped 3 bases and J dropped 5 bases, with 12 bases sitting between them. The CDR3 region is CASSADGGDQPQHF. DNA for the CDR3: TGTGCCAGCAGCGCCGACGGGGGGGATCAGCCCCAGCATTTT.

This clone was detected a few times. J is TRBJ2-6 and V is TRBV30; D unclear. Germline-derived CDR1 and CDR2 are GTSNPN and SVGIG (reference sequence). The CDR3 sequence is 14 residues long. V was cut by 0 bases and J by 2 bases, with 5 bases left in between. CDR3 sequence: CAWSVTAGANVLTF. The CDR3 DNA sequence: TGTGCCTGGAGTGTCACGGCTGGGGCCAACGTCCTGACTTTC.

The chain has TRBV18 and TRBJ1-2; 8 bases are a match to TRBD1. V lost 4 bases to trimming and J lost 8 bases; unmatched junction nucleotides: 12. The V gene's germline CDR1 is KGHSH and CDR2 LQKENI. The CDR3 contains 15 residues. The CDR3 DNA sequence: TGTGCCAGCTCACTAAATCGGGACAGGTCGGGCGGCTACACCTTC. Translation: CASSLNRDRSGGYTF.

The chain is built from TRBV29-1 and TRBJ1-2; maybe TRBD1 (5 bases). Trimming stripped 4 bases from V and 7 bases from J, with 25 bases between. CDR1 and CDR2 (germline): SQVTM, ANQGSEA. The CDR3 sequence is 16 residues long. This chain's CDR3 is CSVVGRWDPGGLGYTF. The DNA of the CDR3 is TGCAGCGTTGTGGGCAGGTGGGACCCAGGAGGACTTGGCTACACCTTC.

This rearrangement joins TRBV5-1 to TRBJ2-7; 12 nucleotides match TRBD2. CDR3 length: 15 residues. Trimming at V came to 4 bases and at J to 7 bases, leaving 9 bases not matched to a gene. Germline lookup yields CDR1 SGHRS and CDR2 YFSETQ. The chain's CDR3 is CASSAGLAGMREQYF. Written as DNA, the CDR3 is TGCGCCAGCAGCGCAGGACTAGCGGGAATGCGGGAGCAGTACTTC. Combining the CDR3 with reference TRBV5-1 and TRBJ2-7 gives the whole variable domain KAGVTQTPRYLIKTRGQQVTLSCSPISGHRSVSWYQQTPGQGLQFLFEYFSETQRNKGNFPGRFSGRQFSNSRSEMNVSTLELGDSALYLCASSAGLAGMREQYFGPGTRLTVT.

V is TRBV30 and J is TRBJ1-1; D ambiguous. The CDR3 sequence is 11 residues long. V was pared by 5 bases and J by 6 bases, with 10 bases between. Germline V lookup: CDR1 GTSNPN, CDR2 SVGIG (reference sequence). The CDR3 reads CAWDLGAEAFF. As DNA, the CDR3 is TGTGCCTGGGACCTTGGGGCTGAAGCTTTCTTT. The full variable domain, rest sourced from reference TRBV30 and TRBJ1-1, is SQTIHQWPATLVQPVGSPLSLECTVEGTSNPNLYWYRQAAGRGLQLLFYSVGIGQISSEVPQNLSASRPQDRQFILSSKKLLLSDSGFYLCAWDLGAEAFFGQGTRLTVV.

This chain links TRBV6-5 with TRBJ2-5; 8 bases are a match to TRBD1. V lost 8 bases, J lost 5 bases, and 10 bases stayed unmatched. The V gene's germline CDR1 is MNHEY and CDR2 SVGAGI. This CDR3 comprises 14 residues. The CDR3 loop reads CASFNDRGRETQYF. CDR3 bases: TGTGCCAGCTTTAACGACAGGGGAAGGGAGACCCAGTACTTC.

V usage is TRBV4-1 and J usage is TRBJ2-7; 7 nucleotides match TRBD2. Germline CDR1 is MGHRA and CDR2 is YSYEKL. V gave up 2 bases and J gave up 3 bases; unmatched junction bases: 4. The length of the CDR3 is 14 residues. Here the CDR3 DNA reads TGCGCCAGCAGCCAACCTAGGGAGGGCTACGAGCAGTACTTC. Amino acid sequence: CASSQPREGYEQYF.

The chain joins TRBV30 to TRBJ1-2, with D possibly TRBD1 on 5 matching bases. V was clipped by 2 bases and J by 5 bases, with 12 bases between them. This CDR3 has 13 residues. Germline-derived CDR1 and CDR2 are GTSNPN and SVGIG (reference sequence). CDR3 nucleotides: TGTGCCTGGAGTTGGGGGAAGGTTTATGGCTACACCTTC. It encodes CAWSWGKVYGYTF.

The table lists this clone with a count of one. The rearrangement joins TRBV6-5 to TRBJ1-2, with 7 positions matching TRBD1. CDR1 MNHEY and CDR2 SVGAGI come from the germline V gene. The CDR3 covers 11 residues. V dropped 6 bases and J dropped 8; count of bases not matched to a gene: 3. For the CDR3, the DNA is TGTGCCAGCAGACACAGGGGCGGCTACACCTTC. Its translation: CASRHRGGYTF.

The chain employs TRBV2 and TRBJ1-5; D unclear. V lost 7 bases to trimming and J lost 4 bases, with 5 bases between them. CDR1 SNHLY and CDR2 FYNNEI come from the germline V gene. This CDR3 is 11 amino acids long. The CDR3 reads CASMLNQPQHF. CDR3 nucleotides: TGTGCCAGCATGCTTAATCAGCCCCAGCATTTT. Complete variable domain (other parts from reference TRBV2 and TRBJ1-5): EPEVTQTPSHQVTQMGQEVILRCVPISNHLYFYWYRQILGQKVEFLVSFYNNEISEKSEIFDDQFSVERPDGSNFTLKIRSTKLEDSAMYFCASMLNQPQHFGDGTRLSIL.

This clone was seen once. CDR3 bases: TGCGCCAGCAGGCCGGGACTAGTCTCCTACAATGAGCAGTTCTTC. Amino acids: CASRPGLVSYNEQFF. V usage is TRBV5-1 and J usage is TRBJ2-1; 8 nucleotides agree with TRBD2. The J segment lost 0 bases and the V segment lost 5 bases, leaving 4 bases of the junction unmatched. The germline V gene encodes CDR1 SGHRS and CDR2 YFSETQ. CDR3 size: 15 residues.

This rearrangement joins TRBV18 to TRBJ2-3; D is unclear. The germline V and J ends were trimmed by 2 bases and 6 bases, with 3 bases remaining between them. CDR1 and CDR2 from the germline V gene are KGHSH and LQKENI. The CDR3 consists of 11 residues. The CDR3 loop is CASSPWDTQYF. CDR3 DNA: TGTGCCAGCTCACCATGGGATACGCAGTATTTT.

This clone was recorded only once. The chain uses TRBV9 and TRBJ1-3; D is ambiguous. V was trimmed by 0 bases and J by 1 base, leaving 5 bases between them. The CDR3 contains 14 residues. Germline CDR1 is SGDLS and CDR2 is YYNGEE. The CDR3 protein is CASSVALSGNTIYF. Here the CDR3 DNA reads TGTGCCAGCAGCGTAGCGCTATCTGGAAACACCATATATTTT.

This sequence joins TRBV14 and TRBJ2-5; 8 positions agree with TRBD2. CDR1 and CDR2 from the germline V gene are SGHDN and FVKESK. The V and J ends lost 0 bases and 1 base, in that order; junction bases with no gene match: 10. CDR3 length equals 18 residues. This chain's CDR3 is CASSQDLVSGTSQETQYF. CDR3 nucleotides: TGTGCCAGCAGCCAAGATTTGGTTAGCGGGACGTCCCAAGAGACCCAGTACTTC.

The rearrangement uses TRBV27 and TRBJ2-7; D tentatively reads TRBD1 or TRBD2 (5 bases each). The CDR3 sequence is 11 residues long. CDR1 MNHEY and CDR2 SMNVEV come from the germline V gene (reference sequence). V lost 11 bases to trimming and J lost 4 bases, with 12 bases between them. The CDR3 region has the DNA TGTGCCGGACGGGGCGATTACGAGCAGTACTTC. This gives the protein CAGRGDYEQYF.

The chain uses TRBV7-9 and TRBJ1-4; D possibly corresponds to TRBD1 (6 bases). Germline V gives CDR1 SEHNR, CDR2 FQNEAQ (reference sequence). V lost 4 bases and J lost 3, with 15 bases in between. The CDR3 spans 16 residues. The CDR3 is CASSSRQVWANEKLFF. For the CDR3, the DNA is TGTGCCAGCAGCTCTCGACAGGTCTGGGCTAATGAAAAACTGTTTTTT.

The chain combines TRBV5-8 with TRBJ1-5; D may be TRBD1 (5 bases). This CDR3 has 17 residues. Looked up from germline, CDR1 is SGHTS and CDR2 is YDEGEE. V gave up 4 bases and J gave up 1 base, with 18 bases separating them. CDR3 coding DNA: TGTGCCAGCAGCCCGGAGGGGCCGTTGCTAAGCAATCAGCCCCAGCATTTT. Amino acids: CASSPEGPLLSNQPQHF. Full variable domain (missing parts from reference TRBV5-8 and TRBJ1-5): EAGVTQSPTHLIKTRGQQATLRCSPISGHTSVYWYQQALGLGLQFLLWYDEGEERNRGNFPPRFSGRQFPNYSSELNVNALELEDSALYLCASSPEGPLLSNQPQHFGDGTRLSIL.

V gene TRBV7-9 combines with J gene TRBJ1-2, with D unclear. The V gene's germline CDR1 is SEHNR and CDR2 FQNEAQ (reference sequence). V shed 1 base and J shed 4 bases, with 7 bases lying between them. The CDR3 is 13 residues long. CDR3 residues: CASSLVAFYGYTF. In DNA form, the CDR3 reads TGTGCCAGCAGCTTAGTGGCCTTCTATGGCTACACCTTC.

J is TRBJ2-2 and V is TRBV9; 9 bases are shared with TRBD2. CDR3 length: 17 residues. V was pared by 0 bases and J by 3 bases, with 6 bases of the junction left unmatched. Germline V gene lookup returns CDR1 SGDLS and CDR2 YYNGEE. CDR3 nucleotides: TGTGCCAGCAGCGTAGGTCCCCGGACTAGCGACACCGGGGAGCTGTTTTTT. Translation gives CASSVGPRTSDTGELFF.

The chain uses TRBV5-6 and TRBJ2-2; the D is unclear. V was trimmed by 0 bases and J by 0 bases, leaving 15 bases between them. The CDR3 length is 18 residues. CDR1 and CDR2 from the germline V gene are SGHDT and YYEEEE. The CDR3 here is CASSLAWVEIANTGELFF. DNA for the CDR3: TGTGCCAGCAGCTTGGCCTGGGTAGAAATTGCGAACACCGGGGAGCTGTTTTTT.

This chain connects TRBV10-1 to TRBJ1-1; 11 nucleotides agree with TRBD1. The CDR3 runs to 14 residues. V dropped 6 bases and J dropped 5; count of bases not matched to a gene: 5. CDR1 and CDR2 from the germline V gene are WNHNN and SYGVQD (reference sequence). For the CDR3, the DNA is TGCGCCAGCAGAGCCGGACAGGGGGCAACTGAAGCTTTCTTT. Translating gives CASRAGQGATEAFF.

The rearrangement links TRBV6-4 to TRBJ2-4; perhaps TRBD2 as D (6 bases). Trimming took off 2 bases at V and 9 bases at J, with 11 bases between the two ends. Germline V gene data show CDR1 as MRHNA and CDR2 as SNTAGT. The CDR3 sequence is 13 residues long. CDR3 sequence: CASSDGRDGIQYF. DNA for the CDR3: TGTGCCAGCAGTGACGGGCGGGATGGCATTCAGTACTTC.

V and J are TRBV18 and TRBJ2-7; 11 bases align to TRBD1. CDR3 size: 14 residues. Germline CDR1 reads KGHSH; CDR2 reads LQKENI. The V gene end was trimmed by 1 base and the J gene end by 6 bases; junction bases not matched to a gene: 2. In nucleotides, the CDR3 is TGTGCCAGCTCACCACTTGGGACAGGGGGCGAGCAGTACTTC. Translating it yields CASSPLGTGGEQYF.

This chain joins TRBV30 and TRBJ2-2; D is tentatively TRBD1 or TRBD2 (5 bases each). This CDR3 has 12 amino acids. Looked up from germline, CDR1 is GTSNPN and CDR2 is SVGIG (reference sequence). The germline V and J ends were trimmed by 3 bases and 6 bases, with 8 bases remaining between them. CDR3 coding DNA: TGTGCCTGGAGGAAGGGACCCGGGGAGCTGTTTTTT. Translation: CAWRKGPGELFF.